Shown below are 4 T cell receptor beta chains from a single sample sequenced in a study of OX40 agonist ivuxolimab in advanced cancers. Some clones are missing from TCRdb's copy, which holds only in-frame ones; the method was immunoSEQ multiplex PCR. In the table there are about 48,000 clones, approximately 90% of which are singletons. This sample comprised CD4+ or CD8+ T cells sorted from blood, obtained in a trial of the OX40 agonist ivuxolimab. The receptors stem from an adult with an advanced solid tumor such as melanoma, head and neck, liver or kidney cancer.

The chain couples TRBV11-2 to TRBJ1-1; D is unresolved. Germline V gene lookup returns CDR1 SGHAT and CDR2 FQNNGV. The V gene lost 0 bases and the J gene lost 1 base, with 9 bases spanning the gap. CDR3 length: 15 residues. CDR3 nucleotides: TGTGCCAGCAGCTTAGAGCATGGGGAGAACACTGAAGCTTTCTTT. This codes for CASSLEHGENTEAFF.

The chain recombines TRBV19 with TRBJ1-1, with D unclear. Trimming removed 5 bases from V and 1 base from J, with 8 bases in between. Germline CDR1 reads LNHDA; CDR2 reads SQIVND (reference sequence). The CDR3 runs 13 residues. CDR3 coding DNA: TGTGCCAGTAGTCTCAGCCGGAACACTGAAGCTTTCTTT. Its translation: CASSLSRNTEAFF.

The V call is TRBV15, the J call TRBJ1-2; no clear D gene. This CDR3 contains 16 residues. V dropped 0 bases and J dropped 1 base, with 12 bases sitting between them. Germline V gives CDR1 LNHNV, CDR2 YYDKDF (reference sequence). The DNA for the CDR3 is TGTGCCACCAGCAGAGATCAATGGGGAAATAACTATGGCTACACCTTC. Encoded protein: CATSRDQWGNNYGYTF.

The V and J genes are TRBV2 and TRBJ2-1; D is ambiguous. Looked up from germline, CDR1 is SNHLY and CDR2 is FYNNEI. With 6 bases removed from V and 5 bases from J, the gap between germline ends came to 5 bases. The CDR3 sequence is 11 residues long. The CDR3, as DNA: TGTGCCAGCAGAGAGGACAATGAGCAGTTCTTC. This codes for CASREDNEQFF.